One sample yielded the 24 T cell receptor beta chains listed below, sequenced in a study of regulatory T cells in long-lasting Graves disease. The time point here: persistent/refractory GD, antithyroid drugs over 5 years with positive TRAb. The TCR library was made from RNA that had been extracted from PBMCs in TRIzol. TCR beta libraries were built with iRepertoire HTBI primers and Arm-PCR of CDR3 regions. TCRdb recomputed calls from the multiplex PCR reads with MiXCR, one row per CDR3 protein. The table shows about 340,000 distinct CDR3 sequences, with around a fifth occurring only once. Sequenced material: peripheral blood mononuclear cells (PBMCs), taken when the disease was refractory, from a patient treated with antithyroid drugs. The source is a female donor with Graves disease.

This clonotype was counted a few times. Compared with germline, one end of the junction differs, possibly owing to a read error. The genes are TRBV5-1 and TRBJ2-2; no clear D gene. Germline assignment: CDR1 SGHRS and CDR2 YFSETQ. The CDR3 covers 17 residues. CDR3 nucleotides: TGTGCCAGCAGCTTAGCCCTAGACCGGGCGAACACCGGGGAGCTGTTTTTT. Protein sequence: CASSLALDRANTGELFF.

A note on this clonotype: Possible read error: a much larger clone is one base away. The chain has TRBV6-2 or TRBV6-3 and TRBJ2-7; D perhaps matches TRBD2 (5 bases). The CDR3 sequence is 14 residues long. Germline V CDR1 and CDR2: MNHEY, SVGEGT. CDR3 protein: CASSYGGPDYGQYF. CDR3 DNA sequence: TGTGCCAGCAGTTACGGCGGGCCCGATTACGGGCAGTACTTC.

This clonotype was counted once. The rearrangement links TRBV28 to TRBJ1-1; unclear D gene. This CDR3 is 16 amino acids long. Germline CDR1 and CDR2: MDHEN and SYDVKM. V was cut by 6 bases and J by 0 bases, with 17 bases left in between. The CDR3 reads CASSLWDRTLNTEAFF. CDR3 bases: TGTGCCAGCAGCCTATGGGATAGAACCTTGAACACTGAAGCTTTCTTT.

As concerns this clonotype: A much larger clone sits a single nucleotide away, making a read error possible. The conserved final phenylalanine or tryptophan is absent from the CDR3, which likely points to a read error. The J gene is TRBJ2-7, the V gene TRBV7-2; TRBD2 aligns across 13 bases. V lost 7 bases and J lost 2; bases outside the gene matches: 8. CDR3 size: 16 residues. Per the germline V gene, CDR1 is SGHTA and CDR2 is FQGNSA. CDR3 nucleotides: TGTGCCAGCATCCCCGGACTAGCGGGGGATACCTACGAGCAGTACTCC. This sequence encodes CASIPGLAGDTYEQYS.

Only a few counts were recorded for this clonotype. V is TRBV7-9 and J is TRBJ2-7; D unclear. CDR1 and CDR2 from the germline V gene are SEHNR and FQNEAQ (reference sequence). V dropped 1 base and J dropped 0 bases, with 10 bases sitting between them. The CDR3 totals 15 residues. The CDR3 bases are TGTGCCAGCAGCTTAGGCAGGCGTAGCTCCTACGAGCAGTACTTC. Translating gives CASSLGRRSSYEQYF.

The rearrangement links TRBV12-3 or TRBV12-4 to TRBJ2-3, with a tentative D call TRBD2 (6 bases). Between the trimmed V and J ends, which lost 4 bases and 2 bases, there was a span of 19 bases. The CDR3 loop spans 17 amino acids. This chain's CDR3 is CASSSMVSLADTDTQYF. CDR3 DNA: TGTGCCAGCAGTTCAATGGTCTCACTAGCAGACACAGATACGCAGTATTTT.

At least ten counts were recorded for this clonotype. The genes are TRBV6-1 and TRBJ1-2; TRBD1 aligns across 9 bases. CDR1 MNHNS and CDR2 SASEGT come from the germline V gene. J gave up 4 bases and V 7 bases, and 7 bases lay outside the gene matches. This CDR3 comprises 14 residues. The CDR3 loop is CASKNGQGLYGYTF. CDR3 bases: TGTGCCAGCAAAAATGGACAGGGGCTCTATGGCTACACCTTC.

Details on this clonotype: This may stem from a read error, because a much larger clone lies one nucleotide away. The chain links TRBV11-1 to TRBJ1-2; no clear D gene. CDR3 length: 14 amino acids. The germline V gene has CDR1 SGHAT and CDR2 FQDESV (reference sequence). CDR3 residues: CASSPGPSAYGCTF. CDR3 nucleotide sequence: TGTGCCAGCAGCCCCGGCCCCTCGGCCTATGGCTGCACCTTC. The variable domain in full, with the rest retrieved from reference TRBV11-1 and TRBJ1-2, is EAEVAQSPRYKITEKSQAVAFWCDPISGHATLYWYRQILGQGPELLVQFQDESVVDDSQLPKDRFSAERLKGVDSTLKIQPAELGDSAMYLCASSPGPSAYGCTFGSGTRLTVV.

The chain links TRBV6-5 to TRBJ1-1; D is ambiguous. With 0 bases removed from V and 1 base from J, the gap between germline ends came to 6 bases. The V gene's germline CDR1 is MNHEY and CDR2 SVGAGI. This CDR3 has 14 residues. CDR3 sequence: CASSYSGRNTEAFF. The CDR3, as DNA: TGTGCCAGCAGTTACTCGGGAAGGAACACTGAAGCTTTCTTT.

In this sample, this clonotype turned up a few times. The chain recombines TRBV27 with TRBJ1-2; D may be TRBD1 (5 bases). V was trimmed by 0 bases and J by 0 bases, leaving 8 bases between them. This CDR3 has 15 residues. The germline CDR1 and CDR2 sequences are MNHEY and SMNVEV (reference sequence). The CDR3 DNA sequence: TGTGCCAGCAGTTTATCTGGGGGAGCTAACTATGGCTACACCTTC. Translation: CASSLSGGANYGYTF.

This clonotype has only a few counts. The gene calls are TRBV19 and TRBJ1-5; 9 bases match TRBD1. Germline V gives CDR1 LNHDA, CDR2 SQIVND (reference sequence). The length of the CDR3 is 15 residues. V shed 9 bases and J 5 bases; nucleotides not matched to a gene: 11. CDR3 nucleotides: TGTGCCAGCCTCACACGGGACAGGGCTTATCAGCCCCAGCATTTT. Its protein is CASLTRDRAYQPQHF.

This clonotype came up a few times. The V call is TRBV5-1, the J call TRBJ2-1; D is ambiguous. V lost 5 bases to trimming and J lost 2 bases, with 17 bases between them. The germline gives CDR1 SGHRS, CDR2 YFSETQ. The CDR3 runs to 16 residues. The CDR3 region has the DNA TGCGCCAGCAGTTACGACATCTCCCCCACCTACAATGAGCAGTTCTTC. It codes for CASSYDISPTYNEQFF. Full variable domain (rest looked up from reference TRBV5-1 and TRBJ2-1): KAGVTQTPRYLIKTRGQQVTLSCSPISGHRSVSWYQQTPGQGLQFLFEYFSETQRNKGNFPGRFSGRQFSNSRSEMNVSTLELGDSALYLCASSYDISPTYNEQFFGPGTRLTVL.

This clonotype was counted many times. The V and J genes are TRBV20-1 and TRBJ2-7; tentative D call: TRBD2 (6 bases). The length of the CDR3 is 12 residues. Germline CDR1 reads DFQATT; CDR2 reads SNEGSKA (reference sequence). The V end lost 2 bases, the J end lost 6 bases, and 11 bases lay between the germline ends. CDR3 bases: TGCAGTGCTAGACATCAGGGACTCGAGCAGTACTTC. Residues: CSARHQGLEQYF.

V and J are TRBV6-1 and TRBJ2-7; the match to TRBD1 covers 7 bases. With 6 bases clipped from V and 2 bases from J, the junction kept 10 bases outside the gene matches. The CDR3 length is 15 residues. Germline V gives CDR1 MNHNS, CDR2 SASEGT. CDR3 sequence: CASRKQTGPAYEQYF. As DNA, the CDR3 is TGTGCCAGCAGGAAGCAGACAGGGCCCGCCTACGAGCAGTACTTC.

A word on this clonotype: A much larger clone differs from this one at a single base, so this may be a read error. Since no conserved phenylalanine or tryptophan closes the CDR3, a read error is the likely cause. The chain uses TRBV28 and TRBJ1-6; D remains ambiguous. The germline V gene has CDR1 MDHEN and CDR2 SYDVKM. V lost 3 bases and J lost 15, with 9 bases in between. There are 11 residues in the CDR3. As DNA, the CDR3 is TGTGCCAGCAGTTTTTCTGGTTACCTCCACTCT. This encodes CASSFSGYLHS.

J is TRBJ2-1 and V is TRBV27; TRBD1 agrees at 9 bases. Trimming removed 4 bases from V and 7 bases from J; junction bases left unmatched: 11. The CDR3 contains 16 residues. Germline CDR1 MNHEY, CDR2 SMNVEV (reference sequence). CDR3 sequence (DNA): TGTGCCAGCAGTTCTATTGGACAGGGGAGGAGAAATGAGCAGTTCTTC. Protein: CASSSIGQGRRNEQFF.

The chain uses TRBV11-2 and TRBJ1-4; 10 bases are shared with TRBD1. V gave up 4 bases and J gave up 8 bases; unmatched junction bases: 7. The length of the CDR3 is 15 residues. The V gene's germline CDR1 is SGHAT and CDR2 FQNNGV. The CDR3 loop reads CASSSLTGGAEKLFF. The CDR3 nucleotides read TGTGCCAGCAGCTCCCTGACAGGGGGCGCGGAAAAACTGTTTTTT.

The J gene is TRBJ1-1, the V gene TRBV4-3, with unresolved D. Per the germline V gene, CDR1 is LGHNA and CDR2 is YSLEER. The CDR3 loop spans 14 amino acids. Trimming shortened V by 0 bases and J by 2 bases, and 7 bases separated the two germline ends. CDR3 in amino acids: CASSQDPGNTEAFF. CDR3 DNA: TGCGCCAGCAGCCAAGATCCCGGTAACACTGAAGCTTTCTTT.

This clonotype was counted between two and nine times. V gene TRBV5-1 combines with J gene TRBJ2-7, with D perhaps matching TRBD2 (6 bases). Germline values: CDR1 SGHRS, CDR2 YFSETQ. The CDR3 is made up of 15 amino acids. The germline V and J ends were trimmed by 0 bases and 2 bases, with 12 bases remaining between them. Written as DNA, the CDR3 is TGCGCCAGCAGCTTGGGGGTCGGCGGGACCTACGAGCAGTACTTC. This translates into CASSLGVGGTYEQYF.

This clonotype has at least ten counts. The CDR3 bases are TGTGCCAGCAGCCACGGACAGGGGTACACTGAAAAACTGTTTTTT. Translated: CASSHGQGYTEKLFF. V gene TRBV3-1 combines with J gene TRBJ1-4, with 9 bases aligning to TRBD1. Losses at the gene ends were 3 bases for V and 7 bases for J; bases not matched to a gene: 6. CDR1 is LGHDT and CDR2 is YNNKEL in the germline V gene (reference sequence). This CDR3 comprises 15 residues.

The table lists this clonotype with a few counts. This chain links TRBV7-2 with TRBJ1-2; 7 nucleotides match TRBD1. Germline V lookup: CDR1 SGHTA, CDR2 FQGNSA. Losses at the gene ends were 2 bases for V and 1 base for J; bases not matched to a gene: 4. This CDR3 has 15 residues. In DNA form, the CDR3 reads TGTGCCAGCAGCTTAAGGGGACAGAGTAACTATGGCTACACCTTC. This sequence encodes CASSLRGQSNYGYTF. The full variable domain, rest sourced from reference TRBV7-2 and TRBJ1-2, is GAGVSQSPSNKVTEKGKDVELRCDPISGHTALYWYRQSLGQGLEFLIYFQGNSAPDKSGLPSDRFSAERTGGSVSTLTIQRTQQEDSAVYLCASSLRGQSNYGYTFGSGTRLTVV.

This clonotype was observed a handful of times. DNA of the CDR3: TGCAGTGCTAGAGACCCGGCAGGGACGACTGAAGCTTTCTTT. Translating gives CSARDPAGTTEAFF. This chain links TRBV20-1 with TRBJ1-1, with D perhaps matching TRBD1 (5 bases). Trimming pared 0 bases from V and 5 bases from J, leaving 13 bases between. This CDR3 has 14 residues. Germline CDR1 and CDR2: DFQATT and SNEGSKA (reference sequence).

V and J are TRBV5-1 and TRBJ2-3; 7 nucleotides line up with TRBD1. The V segment lost 3 bases and the J segment 2 bases; nucleotides outside the gene matches: 6. CDR3 size: 15 residues. Germline V lookup: CDR1 SGHRS, CDR2 YFSETQ. The CDR3 region has the DNA TGCGCCAGCAGCTCGGGGACAGCAAACACAGATACGCAGTATTTT. This sequence encodes CASSSGTANTDTQYF.

Ten or more counts support this clonotype. The chain is built from TRBV20-1 and TRBJ1-1, with D possibly TRBD1 on 6 matching bases. Per the germline V gene, CDR1 is DFQATT and CDR2 is SNEGSKA (reference sequence). The CDR3 consists of 15 residues. With 1 base removed from V and 0 bases from J, the gap between germline ends came to 12 bases. The CDR3: CSARVGGSLNTEAFF. CDR3 DNA: TGCAGTGCTAGAGTAGGGGGATCTTTGAACACTGAAGCTTTCTTT.